This TCR beta chain was identified in a study of cytomegalovirus exposure and HLA in healthy donors (dated by TCRdb to 2016 to 2017). Notes on the research overall: According to a later analysis, the roughly 130 validation repertoires were produced on the same platform as the 680 or so repertoires of the first cohort. Along with the roughly 670-subject first cohort, a separate validation cohort of 120 different subjects was used. The study aimed to test whether cataloging public T cell receptors could reveal signatures of past pathogen exposure. The study combined high-throughput TCR immunosequencing, statistical association of individual TCRs with disease status, and machine learning to predict cytomegalovirus infection status.

As to this clone: Its specific antigen is unknown. Nothing much larger sits one base from this clone, and base qualities are not available.

Receptors were amplified or captured by the immunoSEQ multiplex PCR assay. The original methods were these. To diagnose cytomegalovirus status from the catalog of TCR beta chain sequences, a statistical classification framework was built. As stored in TCRdb, this immuneACCESS dataset retains in-frame rearrangements with V and J assigned. A fraction of the clones does not appear; measured against another copy, unresolved V genes explain less than half of the discrepancy, and the remainder lacks a known reason. V and J calls and clone size are as listed in that table; D and trimming were resolved from the DNA. This sample has about 240,000 clones in its table, and approximately 83% of those were observed once. Of the sample, 1.2% is held by the ten largest clones. Germline trimming: 4 bases from V, 8 bases from J; junction bases outside gene matches: 7. Its CDR3 holds 16 amino acids, cysteine through phenylalanine. Just the 48-base CDR3 DNA is kept, in frame starting at base 1. CDR1 WNHNN and CDR2 SYGVQD are derived from the germline V gene (reference sequence).

On the study overall, not on this receptor specifically: All 110 or so repertoires were used to score co-occurrence in the validation cohort in a later analysis, because that analysis had no HLA typing for the cohort. The authors suggested that the approach could potentially be generalized to other disease states and immunological phenotypes. The classifier was reported to diagnose cytomegalovirus status with high specificity and sensitivity in both the original cohort and the validation cohort. Of the cluster scores, 90% to 95% were above 0 in a later analysis, which found that TCRs clustered in the first cohort also tended to co-occur in the roughly 130 validation repertoires. A few of the identified cytomegalovirus-associated TCR beta chains were confirmed in vitro to be specific for cytomegalovirus antigens. Most TCR sequences were observed very rarely across donors, whereas some public TCRs were present in many individuals. In the study, some 180 TCR beta chains were listed as associated with cytomegalovirus.

Donors formed part of the validation cohort, which comprised about 130 subjects and was distinct from the first cohort of 550 to 850 subjects. Sequenced material: PBMCs. This chain joins TRBV10-1 to TRBJ2-1; TRBD2 aligns with 14 central bases. This TCR derives from a woman in her thirties in good health and CMV-seropositive. The DNA sequence is as follows: TGCGCCAGCAGTGGGAGACTAGCGGGAGGGCCGTATGAGCAGTTCTTC. Translated, this is CASSGRLAGGPYEQFF.